This T cell receptor (beta chain) was sequenced during a study of T cell repertoires in cytomegalovirus infection. In the study overall: CMV infection plus the matching HLA type was flagged by public TCR beta signatures.

Remarks on this clonotype: Its antigen is as yet unknown.

CDR1 MNHEY and CDR2 SVGEGT come from the germline V gene. This CDR3 region has 14 residues. The V and J ends lost 4 bases and 4 bases respectively, with 12 bases between them. TCRdb ran MiXCR on the reads and lists one entry per CDR3 protein. The table lists fewer than 200,000 distinct CDR3 sequences, less than 25% of them singletons, with 25% in the top ten. The TCR comes from a human donor in good health (CMV status not recorded). Some clones in this sample may be carry-over from other donors' samples. The sample consisted of CD8+ T cells from cultured PBMCs, taken from culture after CMV antigen stimulation. This rearrangement joins TRBV6-2 or TRBV6-3 to TRBJ2-3, with no clear D. This chain's CDR3 is CASSSSPWADTQYF. The DNA for the CDR3 is TGTGCCAGCAGTTCGTCCCCCTGGGCAGATACGCAGTATTTT.